One sample yielded the 2 T cell receptor beta chains listed below, sequenced in a study of Ad26.COV2.S vaccination and SARS-CoV-2 variants (dated by TCRdb to about 2021). The library was generated by the immunoSEQ multiplex PCR assay. The clones in this table, taken by TCRdb from immuneACCESS, are in-frame only. Not every clone is retained; where verified, under half of the shortfall comes from an unresolved V gene, and the cause of the rest is unknown. The table for this sample lists around 300,000 clones; approximately 86% of them were counted only once. The biggest ten clones account for around 10% of the sample. What this sample's treatment or condition label stands for: around 19 received Ad26.COV2.S at low or high dose, single or two shots; several received placebo; per-sample allocation not given. Repertoires of vaccine and placebo recipients were sequenced from samples collected on day 63 after the first injection.

Sample: peripheral blood, taken in a trial of Ad26.COV2.S vaccine versus placebo. These TCRs come from a person between 18 and 60 years old who received the Ad26.COV2.S COVID-19 vaccine or a placebo.

The chain joins TRBV28 to TRBJ1-1; 8 bases agree with TRBD1. Germline V lookup: CDR1 MDHEN, CDR2 SYDVKM. The CDR3 is 15 amino acids. The V segment lost 7 bases and the J segment 3 bases; nucleotides outside the gene matches: 10. CDR3 residues: CASTLQGARDTEAFF. CDR3 nucleotides: TGTGCCAGCACCCTTCAGGGGGCGCGGGACACTGAAGCTTTCTTT.

This clone was detected a few times. The V and J genes are TRBV3-1 (or the pseudogene TRBV3-2) and TRBJ1-6; D perhaps matches TRBD1 (5 bases). The germline V and J ends were trimmed by 3 bases and 12 bases, with 12 bases remaining between them. Germline assignment: CDR1 LGHDT and CDR2 YNNKEL (reference sequence). The CDR3 contains 13 residues. This CDR3 is CASSQPPGGPLHF. The CDR3, as DNA: TGTGCCAGCAGCCAGCCCCCTGGGGGACCCCTCCACTTT.